The following is a T cell receptor beta chain sequence with its context. The sample belongs to a study of CXCR3-negative and CXCR3-positive naive CD8 T cells. In preparing the TRB cDNA libraries, 5' RACE with UMI labels was used. With the 5' RACE reads reprocessed, TCRdb shows one record per CDR3 protein and no DNA. This sample's clone table lists fewer than 55,000 distinct CDR3 sequences. Sequencing input: naive CXCR3- CD8+ T cells from blood. Indicated subset: CD45RO-CCR7+CD27+CD95- naive CD8+ T cells lacking CXCR3 (TNR3-). The receptor comes from a human donor in good health. Some clones in this sample may be carry-over from other donors' samples.

The CDR3 loop is CASSVVAATYNEQFF. The rearrangement uses TRBV14 and TRBJ2-1. The CDR3 length is 15 residues. CDR1 SGHDN and CDR2 FVKESK come from the germline V gene. Full variable domain (outside the CDR3, taken from reference TRBV14 and TRBJ2-1): EAGVTQFPSHSVIEKGQTVTLRCDPISGHDNLYWYRRVMGKEIKFLLHFVKESKQDESGMPNNRFLAERTGGTYSTLKVQPAELEDSGVYFCASSVVAATYNEQFFGPGTRLTVL.